Below are 28 T cell receptor delta chains sequenced from a single sample in a study of gamma-delta T cells after stem cell transplantation. TCRdb repeated clone calling on the RT-PCR reads with CATT. The data contain 90 to 120 delta-chain clones, about two thirds of them singletons. The material sequenced was gamma-delta T cells. The receptor source for this set is a human donor. It is not recorded whose cells these are; they may come from a transplant donor. This table probably holds off-target reads from a library built for another chain.

The V gene is TRDV1, the J gene TRDJ1; the D call may be TRDD2 or TRDD3 (7 bases each). The CDR3 consists of 17 residues. Germline V gives CDR1 TSWWSYY, CDR2 QGS. V lost 5 bases and J lost 0, with 19 bases in between. This CDR3 reads CALGQAFLGGYTDKLIF. The CDR3 bases are TGTGCTCTTGGGCAGGCCTTCCTGGGGGGTTACACCGATAAACTCATCTTT.

V gene TRDV2 combines with J gene TRDJ1, with 10 positions matching TRDD3. CDR1 GEAIGNYY and CDR2 EKD come from the germline V gene. CDR3 length equals 16 residues. J was trimmed by 1 base and V by 3 bases; bases with no gene match: 7. In nucleotides, the CDR3 is TGTGCCTGTGACTCCCTACTGGGGGATGCCACCGATAAACTCATCTTT. It specifies CACDSLLGDATDKLIF.

The rearrangement joins TRDV2 to TRDJ4; TRDD3 agrees at 13 bases. V trimming: 3 bases; J trimming: 0 bases; junction bases outside the gene matches: 6. CDR3 size: 16 residues. Germline CDR1 reads GEAIGNYY; CDR2 reads EKD. This chain's CDR3 is CACDVLGDTVARPLIF. The CDR3, as DNA: TGTGCCTGTGACGTACTGGGGGATACGGTGGCCAGACCCCTGATCTTT.

The rearrangement links TRDV2 to TRDJ3, with 7 bases fitting TRDD3. The V gene's germline CDR1 is GEAIGNYY and CDR2 EKD. V lost 0 bases to trimming and J lost 0 bases; unmatched junction nucleotides: 4. CDR3 length: 18 residues. This CDR3 is CACDTVLGYSWDTRQMFF. In DNA, the CDR3 is TGTGCCTGTGACACCGTACTGGGGTACTCCTGGGACACCCGACAGATGTTTTTC.

This clone was counted a single time. This sequence joins TRDV1 and TRDJ2, with D perhaps TRDD3 (6 bases). V dropped 0 bases and J dropped 2 bases, with 7 bases sitting between them. Germline V gives CDR1 TSWWSYY, CDR2 QGS. The CDR3 is 15 residues long. The CDR3 DNA sequence: TGTGCTCTTGGGGAACTGGGGGAATTGACAGCACAACTCTTCTTT. Translating gives CALGELGELTAQLFF.

A few counts support this clone. The chain couples TRDV1 to TRDJ1, with D possibly matching TRDD3 (6 bases). Trimming removed 2 bases from V and 0 bases from J, with 19 bases in between. The CDR3 length is 18 residues. From germline, CDR1 is TSWWSYY and CDR2 QGS. CDR3 residues: CALGEDLKIRRYTDKLIF. The DNA for the CDR3 is TGTGCTCTTGGGGAAGATCTAAAGATACGCCGGTACACCGATAAACTCATCTTT.

The chain uses TRDV2 and TRDJ1; D is undetermined. Per germline, CDR1 GEAIGNYY and CDR2 EKD. Trimming stripped 0 bases from V and 1 base from J, with 8 bases between. This CDR3 is built from 14 residues. The CDR3 region has the DNA TGTGCCTGTGACACCGTTGGGTTCACCGATAAACTCATCTTT. This translates into CACDTVGFTDKLIF.

Concerning this clone itself: The junction does not match germline at one end; this may be a read error. V usage is TRDV2 and J usage is TRDJ3; D unresolved. CDR3 length equals 11 residues. Germline CDR1 reads GEAIGNYY; CDR2 reads EKD. CDR3: CAACSTRPMFF. The CDR3 nucleotides read TGTGCAGCCTGCTCCACCCGACCGATGTTTTTC.

The chain links TRDV2 to TRDJ1; 10 bases line up with TRDD3. Germline-derived CDR1 and CDR2 are GEAIGNYY and EKD. The V gene end was trimmed by 3 bases and the J gene end by 0 bases; junction bases not matched to a gene: 9. The CDR3 spans 17 residues. The chain's CDR3 is CACDALLGDEYTDKLIF. CDR3 nucleotides: TGTGCCTGTGACGCCCTACTGGGGGATGAGTACACCGATAAACTCATCTTT.

The V call is TRDV2, the J call TRDJ2; 8 bases are a match to TRDD3. From germline, CDR1 is GEAIGNYY and CDR2 EKD. The CDR3 has 18 residues. The junction had 15 bases not matched to a gene; V was cut back by 3 bases and J by 4 bases. The CDR3 nucleotides are TGTGCCTGTGACCCCGCGCCGACCTGGGGGACTGGGACAGCACAACTCTTCTTT. Amino acids: CACDPAPTWGTGTAQLFF.

On this clone: This sample includes further DNA sequences coding for the same CDR3. This chain joins TRDV2 and TRDJ2; 13 bases map to TRDD3. The ends lost 2 bases at V and 8 bases at J; junction bases unmatched: 1. CDR1 and CDR2 (germline): GEAIGNYY, EKD. This CDR3 region has 14 residues. The CDR3 protein is CACDILGDTAQLFF. CDR3 DNA sequence: TGTGCCTGTGACATACTGGGGGATACGGCACAACTCTTCTTT.

This rearrangement joins TRDV2 to TRDJ1, with TRDD3 matching over 9 bases. CDR1 GEAIGNYY and CDR2 EKD come from the germline V gene. Trimming removed 0 bases from V and 0 bases from J; junction bases left unmatched: 10. The CDR3 contains 18 residues. The CDR3 spells CACDTLVLGDLYTDKLIF. CDR3 nucleotide sequence: TGTGCCTGTGACACCTTGGTACTGGGGGACTTGTACACCGATAAACTCATCTTT.

This clone was observed a handful of times. The chain carries TRDV2 and TRDJ3; 7 positions agree with TRDD3. Germline V gene data show CDR1 as GEAIGNYY and CDR2 as EKD. V dropped 0 bases and J dropped 1; count of bases not matched to a gene: 26. This CDR3 is built from 25 residues. CDR3 coding DNA: TGTGCCTGTGACACCGTGAGTGGATGGGGGACCCCGCTTCGTTTATCGTCCTGGGACACCCGACAGATGTTTTTC. This translates into CACDTVSGWGTPLRLSSWDTRQMFF.

The table lists this clone with a count of one. At one boundary the junction diverges from the germline segment, which might be a read error. The chain couples TRDV1 to TRDJ1; 12 nucleotides match TRDD3. The germline CDR1 and CDR2 sequences are TSWWSYY and QGS. The CDR3 is made up of 22 amino acids. CDR3 sequence reads: CALGEAIPNPTVLGDTGDKPIF. CDR3 nucleotides: TGTGCTCTTGGGGAAGCGATTCCTAACCCGACTGTACTGGGGGATACTGGGGATAAACCCATCTTT.

V is TRDV2 and J is TRDJ3, with 7 bases identical to TRDD3. The V segment lost 1 base and the J segment 0 bases; nucleotides outside the gene matches: 20. The CDR3 runs 23 residues. Germline V lookup: CDR1 GEAIGNYY, CDR2 EKD. The CDR3 sequence: CACDTIPPTGVVKSSWDTRQMFF. The CDR3 nucleotides read TGTGCCTGTGACACGATCCCACCTACTGGGGTCGTAAAAAGCTCCTGGGACACCCGACAGATGTTTTTC.

Points on this clone: A read error may produce the germline difference seen at one junction end. The V and J genes are TRDV2 and TRDJ1, with TRDD3 as a possible D gene (6 bases). The CDR3 loop spans 14 amino acids. Germline assignment: CDR1 GEAIGNYY and CDR2 EKD. CDR3 residues: CACDLTGNTDKLIF. DNA of the CDR3: TGTGCCTGTGACCTTACTGGGAACACCGATAAACTTATCTTT.

This chain uses TRDV2 with TRDJ2, with 9 nucleotides matching TRDD3. Germline V gene lookup returns CDR1 GEAIGNYY and CDR2 EKD. Trimming took 1 base from V and 6 from J; bases not matched to a gene: 2. There are 14 residues in the CDR3. The CDR3: CACDTGDTPAQLFF. DNA of the CDR3: TGTGCCTGTGACACTGGGGATACGCCAGCACAACTCTTCTTT.

The gene calls are TRDV2 and TRDJ2; TRDD3 is a possible D gene (6 bases). The length of the CDR3 is 14 residues. The germline V and J ends were trimmed by 0 bases and 4 bases, with 8 bases remaining between them. The V gene's germline CDR1 is GEAIGNYY and CDR2 EKD. The CDR3 region is CACDTWGSTAQLFF. Here the CDR3 DNA reads TGTGCCTGTGACACCTGGGGGTCGACAGCACAACTCTTCTTT.

This clone occurred once. One junction end disagrees with the germline gene, perhaps due to a read error. The rearrangement uses TRDV2 and TRDJ2; 7 bases fit TRDD3. From germline, CDR1 is GEAIGNYY and CDR2 EKD. The CDR3 consists of 19 residues. The CDR3 DNA is TGTGCCTGTGACACAGTCGTGTCTGGGGGCCAGACTTTTACAGCACACCTCTTCTTT. Residues: CACDTVVSGGQTFTAHLFF.

The rearrangement links TRDV2 to TRDJ3, with D unresolved. The CDR3 loop spans 13 amino acids. The V gene's germline CDR1 is GEAIGNYY and CDR2 EKD. V was clipped by 4 bases and J by 2 bases, with 2 bases between them. The CDR3 DNA reads as TGTGCCTGTGATACCTGGGACACCCGACAGATGTTTTTC. Amino acid sequence: CACDTWDTRQMFF.

This sequence joins TRDV2 and TRDJ3; D is ambiguous. Trimming stripped 0 bases from V and 3 bases from J, with 11 bases between. The CDR3 is 17 amino acids. Per the germline V gene, CDR1 is GEAIGNYY and CDR2 is EKD. CDR3 sequence: CACDTVEEDWDTRQMFF. The CDR3 bases are TGTGCCTGTGACACCGTTGAGGAAGACTGGGACACCCGACAGATGTTTTTC.

The CDR3 sequence: CACDTVGSAHSWDTRQMFF. The DNA of the CDR3 is TGTGCCTGTGACACCGTGGGGTCTGCCCACTCCTGGGACACCCGACAGATGTTTTTC. This chain uses TRDV2 with TRDJ3, with D maybe TRDD3 (5 bases). V lost 0 bases, J lost 0 bases, and 14 bases lay in between. The CDR3 spans 19 residues. CDR1 is GEAIGNYY and CDR2 is EKD in the germline V gene.

The V gene is TRDV2, the J gene TRDJ2; tentatively, D is TRDD3 (6 bases). The V end was cut by 0 bases, the J end by 5 bases, with 9 bases between. Looked up from germline, CDR1 is GEAIGNYY and CDR2 is EKD. The CDR3 has 14 amino acids. CDR3: CACDTVGDTAQLFF. CDR3 in DNA: TGTGCCTGTGACACCGTTGGGGATACAGCACAACTCTTCTTT.

The chain employs TRDV2 and TRDJ2, with D maybe TRDD3 (5 bases). Germline V lookup: CDR1 GEAIGNYY, CDR2 EKD. The CDR3 has 14 residues. V was cut by 0 bases and J by 5 bases, with 9 bases left in between. The CDR3 loop is CACDTVGATAQLFF. The DNA of the CDR3 is TGTGCCTGTGACACCGTTGGGGCTACAGCACAACTCTTCTTT.

This clone has more than one count but fewer than ten. The rearrangement uses TRDV2 and TRDJ3, with TRDD3 matching over 8 bases. CDR1 GEAIGNYY and CDR2 EKD come from the germline V gene. This CDR3 has 19 residues. Trimming at V came to 0 bases and at J to 0 bases, leaving 6 bases not matched to a gene. The CDR3 protein is CACDTAGGTSSWDTRQMFF. The CDR3 region has the DNA TGTGCCTGTGACACCGCTGGGGGAACGAGCTCCTGGGACACCCGACAGATGTTTTTC.

This clone was seen once. The rearrangement joins TRDV2 to TRDJ3; TRDD3 aligns across 11 bases. Germline CDR1 GEAIGNYY, CDR2 EKD. Trimming cost V 0 bases and J 2 bases; bases outside gene matches: 2. The CDR3 consists of 18 residues. CDR3 in DNA: TGTGCCTGTGACACCGTACTGGGGGATACCTGGGACACCCGACAGATGTTTTTC. Protein product: CACDTVLGDTWDTRQMFF.

The chain joins TRDV2 to TRDJ1; TRDD3 agrees at 10 bases. V shed 3 bases and J 1 base; nucleotides not matched to a gene: 7. The CDR3 runs 16 residues. CDR1 and CDR2 (germline): GEAIGNYY, EKD. The CDR3 sequence: CACDDLLGDATDKLIF. The CDR3 bases are TGTGCCTGTGACGACCTACTGGGGGATGCCACCGATAAACTCATCTTT.

Worth noting for this clone: Other nucleotide sequences from this sample produce the same CDR3. The chain employs TRDV2 and TRDJ2; 10 bases are shared with TRDD3. The CDR3 runs 14 residues. Germline loops: CDR1 GEAIGNYY, CDR2 EKD. Trimming cost V 2 bases and J 5 bases; bases outside gene matches: 1. The CDR3 is CACDILGDTAQLFF. The CDR3 DNA sequence: TGTGCCTGTGACATACTGGGGGATACAGCACAACTCTTCTTT.